The clone carrying this T cell receptor (beta chain) was detected only a few times. Its antigen is undetermined. TCRdb re-derived calls from the 5' RACE reads in MiXCR, one entry per CDR3 protein. The sample consists of roughly 1,500,000 distinct CDR3 sequences, about 30% of them appearing once. This record comes from a study of identical twins. General study results and limits: Interpretation of the results relied on cross-sectional statistical analysis and not on following the same donors.

Germline V CDR1 and CDR2: DFQATT, SNEGSKA (reference sequence). V was trimmed by 1 base and J by 4 bases, leaving 17 bases between them. This CDR3 is 16 amino acids long. The TCR originated in a newborn girl in good health. Input material: cord blood. The J gene is TRBJ2-1, the V gene TRBV20-1; the D call may be TRBD1 or TRBD2 (5 bases each). CDR3 in amino acids: CSARVPPGRSYNEQFF. The CDR3 DNA sequence: TGCAGTGCTAGAGTCCCCCCGGGACGCAGTTACAATGAGCAGTTCTTC.